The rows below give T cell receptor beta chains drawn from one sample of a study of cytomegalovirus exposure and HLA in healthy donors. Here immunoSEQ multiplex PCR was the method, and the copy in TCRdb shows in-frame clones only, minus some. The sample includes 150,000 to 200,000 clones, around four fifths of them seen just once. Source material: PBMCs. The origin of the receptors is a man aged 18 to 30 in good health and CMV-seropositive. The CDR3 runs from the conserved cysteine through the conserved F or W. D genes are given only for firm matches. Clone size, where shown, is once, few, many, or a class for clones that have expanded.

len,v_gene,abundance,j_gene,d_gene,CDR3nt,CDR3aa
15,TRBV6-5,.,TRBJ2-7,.,TGTGCCAGCAGTCCCACTAGGGCGGGCCTCTACGAGCAGTACTTC,CASSPTRAGLYEQYF
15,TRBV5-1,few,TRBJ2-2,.,TGCGCCAGCAGCTTGGTGGAGGGTAACACCGGGGAGCTGTTTTTT,CASSLVEGNTGELFF
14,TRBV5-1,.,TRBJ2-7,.,TGCGCCAGCACCACGACTAGTAGTTCCTCCGAGCAGTACTTC,CASTTTSSSSEQYF
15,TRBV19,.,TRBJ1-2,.,TGTGCCAGTAGCTCCGGGGGGGGTCGCGGATATGGCTACACCTTC,CASSSGGGRGYGYTF
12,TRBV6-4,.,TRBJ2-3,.,TGTGCCAGTTCCCAAGGGGGAGATACGCAGTATTTT,CASSQGGDTQYF
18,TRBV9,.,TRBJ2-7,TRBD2,TGTGCCAGCAGCGTAGGACTAGCGGGAGTCGGGGGCTCCTACGAGCAGTACTTC,CASSVGLAGVGGSYEQYF
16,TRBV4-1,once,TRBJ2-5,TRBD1,TGCGCCAGCAGCCAAGATTCGGACAGGAGGTTAAGGGAGCAGTACTTC,CASSQDSDRRLREQYF
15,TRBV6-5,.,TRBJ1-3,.,TGTGCCAGCAGTTCCCCACAGAGCTCTGGAAACACCATATATTTT,CASSSPQSSGNTIYF
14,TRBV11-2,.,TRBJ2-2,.,TGTGCCAGCAACTTAATCGCGGACACCGGGGAGCTGTTTTTT,CASNLIADTGELFF
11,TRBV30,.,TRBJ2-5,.,TGTGCCTGGAGGAGGGAAGAGACCCAGTACTTC,CAWRREETQYF
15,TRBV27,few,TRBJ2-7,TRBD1,TGTGCCAGCAGTTTAGCCAGGGGACAGCTATACGAGCAGTACTTC,CASSLARGQLYEQYF
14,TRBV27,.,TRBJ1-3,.,TGTGCCAGCAGTTTCCGGGAGATCCGGGACACCATATATTTT,CASSFREIRDTIYF
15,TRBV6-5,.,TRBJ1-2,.,TGTGCCAGCAGTTGGACACCTCTCCAGCCCTATGGCTACACCTTC,CASSWTPLQPYGYTF
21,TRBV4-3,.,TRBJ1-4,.,TGCGCCAGCAGCCAGGTCCTCAGTGGAGGAGCTCCCCTTTCTCCTAATGAAAAACTGTTTTTT,CASSQVLSGGAPLSPNEKLFF
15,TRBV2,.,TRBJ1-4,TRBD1,TGTGCCAGCAGTATTTACAGGGGTAGTAATGAAAAACTGTTTTTT,CASSIYRGSNEKLFF
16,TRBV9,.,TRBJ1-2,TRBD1,TGTGCCAGCAGCGTAGGAGGACAGGGAGTATACTATGGCTACACCTTC,CASSVGGQGVYYGYTF
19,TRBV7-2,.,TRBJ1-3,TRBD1,TGTGCCAGCAGCCAAACCGGGACAGGAAGGTGGGAGCCTGGAAACACCATATATTTT,CASSQTGTGRWEPGNTIYF
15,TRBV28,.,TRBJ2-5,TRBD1,TGTGCCAGCTGCCCGCACAGGGGGCTCCAAGAGACCCAGTACTTC,CASCPHRGLQETQYF
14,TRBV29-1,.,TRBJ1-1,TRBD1,TGCAGCGCATCCATGGGACAGAAGAACACTGAAGCTTTCTTT,CSASMGQKNTEAFF
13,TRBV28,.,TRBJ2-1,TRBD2,TGTGCCAGCAGACCGGGAGGGTCAGATGAGCAGTTCTTC,CASRPGGSDEQFF
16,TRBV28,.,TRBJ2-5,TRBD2,TGTGCCAGCAGCCGACAGACTAGCGGGATGGAAGAGACCCAGTACTTC,CASSRQTSGMEETQYF
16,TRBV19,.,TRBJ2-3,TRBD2,TGTGCCAGTAGTATCTTGGCGGGAGGGCGCACAGATACGCAGTATTTT,CASSILAGGRTDTQYF
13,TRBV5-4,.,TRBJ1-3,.,TGTGCCAGCAGCTCCCCGGGGGGAAACACCATATATTTT,CASSSPGGNTIYF
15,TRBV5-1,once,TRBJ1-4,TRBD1,TGCGCCAGCAGCCCCTATGGGACAGCTAATGAAAAACTGTTTTTT,CASSPYGTANEKLFF
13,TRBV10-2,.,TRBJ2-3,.,TGCGCCGGGGCCTTGAAAGCTTCGGATACGCAGTATTTT,CAGALKASDTQYF
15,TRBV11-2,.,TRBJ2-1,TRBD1,TGTGCCAGCAGCTTAGCGGGACAGTCCTACAATGAGCAGTTCTTC,CASSLAGQSYNEQFF